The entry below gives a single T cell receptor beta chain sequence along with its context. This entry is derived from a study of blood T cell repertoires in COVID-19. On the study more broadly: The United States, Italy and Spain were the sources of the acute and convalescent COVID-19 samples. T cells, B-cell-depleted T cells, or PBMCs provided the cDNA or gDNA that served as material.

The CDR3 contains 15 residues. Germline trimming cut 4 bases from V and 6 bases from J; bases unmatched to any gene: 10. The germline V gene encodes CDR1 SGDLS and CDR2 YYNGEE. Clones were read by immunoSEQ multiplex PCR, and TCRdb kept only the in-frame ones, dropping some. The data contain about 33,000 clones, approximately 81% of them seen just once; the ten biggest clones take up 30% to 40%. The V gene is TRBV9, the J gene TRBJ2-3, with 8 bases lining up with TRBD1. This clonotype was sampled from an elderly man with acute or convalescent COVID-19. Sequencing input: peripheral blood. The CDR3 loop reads CASSTPGGADDTQYF. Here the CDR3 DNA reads TGTGCCAGCAGCACCCCAGGGGGCGCAGACGATACGCAGTATTTT.